These T cell receptor beta chains were read from a single sample in a study of a mutant IDH1 vaccine in newly diagnosed glioma. Sequencing was performed with immunoSEQ multiplex PCR; in TCRdb, only in-frame clones are kept and a portion is missing. The top ten clones hold 7% to 9% of a sample with tens of thousands of clones, around four fifths of them seen once. The sequencing used PBMCs, collected from a glioma patient treated with radiotherapy, temozolomide or both. The receptor set was obtained from a woman in her 50s with glioma. CDR3s include the opening cysteine and the closing phenylalanine or tryptophan. The order of the fields is CDR3 DNA, CDR3 protein, D gene, V gene, clone size, J gene. A D gene is named only where the DNA matches it firmly. A clone size is listed for some rows: how often the clone was seen (once, few, many), or a class if it is expanded.

TGTGCCAGCAGCCAAATGGGCGGGGGAGAATACAATGAGCAGTTCTTC | CASSQMGGGEYNEQFF | TRBD2 | TRBV14 | once | TRBJ2-1
TGTGCCAGCAGTTTTCGTCAGGGGAGCTATGGCTACACCTTC | CASSFRQGSYGYTF | . | TRBV27 | . | TRBJ1-2
TGTGCCAGCAGTTTATTCCCCCCTACGGGGGCCAGCACAGATACGCAGTATTTT | CASSLFPPTGASTDTQYF | . | TRBV27 | . | TRBJ2-3
TGTGCCAGCAGCGCCCGACAGGGGTCGGTGGGGTCCACTGAAGCTTTCTTT | CASSARQGSVGSTEAFF | TRBD1 | TRBV5-4 | . | TRBJ1-1
TGTGCCAGCAGCGTAGAAAGGGGGTGGGAGCAGTTCTTC | CASSVERGWEQFF | . | TRBV9 | . | TRBJ2-1
TGTGCCAGTAGAGGCCTAGGGGGAAACACTGAAGCTTTCTTT | CASRGLGGNTEAFF | . | TRBV19 | . | TRBJ1-1
TGTGCCAGCAGCCTTTCCTACGAGCAGTACTTC | CASSLSYEQYF | . | TRBV7-2 | . | TRBJ2-7
TGTGCCAGCAGCTTCAGGGGGCCATCGGGGGGCTTCAGTGAGCAGTTCTTC | CASSFRGPSGGFSEQFF | . | TRBV7-2 | . | TRBJ2-1
TGTGCCAGCAGCCCCCGGAGGCCGGAGACCCAGTACTTC | CASSPRRPETQYF | . | TRBV28 | . | TRBJ2-5
TGTGCCAGTAGTATCACGGGGGATCAGCCCCAGCATTTT | CASSITGDQPQHF | . | TRBV19 | . | TRBJ1-5
TGTGCCAGCTCGCGGGGGGCGCGGGAGACCCAGTACTTC | CASSRGARETQYF | TRBD2 | TRBV27 | . | TRBJ2-5
TGTGCCAGCAGCTTGGGTGGCTGGGGAGAGACCCAGTACTTC | CASSLGGWGETQYF | . | TRBV5-4 | . | TRBJ2-5
TGTGCCAGCAGCTCCGGGCCGGGACAGGGGACTCCTGAAGCTTTCTTT | CASSSGPGQGTPEAFF | TRBD1 | TRBV5-4 | . | TRBJ1-1
TGTGCCTGTAAAAGGGGCGTCGGTGGCTACACCTTC | CACKRGVGGYTF | . | TRBV30 | . | TRBJ1-2
TGTGCCAGCAGCTCGCTCCGGGACAGGGGGCGGCGGGAGACCCAGTACTTC | CASSSLRDRGRRETQYF | TRBD1 | TRBV7-9 | once | TRBJ2-5
TGCGCCAGCAGCCTCAGCGAAGGCGAAAAACTGTTTTTT | CASSLSEGEKLFF | . | TRBV4-1 | once | TRBJ1-4
TGTGCCAGCAGCCCGACAGGGCGCAACTATGGCTACACCTTC | CASSPTGRNYGYTF | TRBD1 | TRBV25-1 | . | TRBJ1-2
TGTGCCAGCAGCTTTAAGGGCGGAACTGAAGCTTTCTTT | CASSFKGGTEAFF | . | TRBV7-2 | . | TRBJ1-1
TGTGCCAGCTCACCATGGGGGCCTCTAGCCAAAAACATTCAGTACTTC | CASSPWGPLAKNIQYF | . | TRBV18 | once | TRBJ2-4
TGTGCCAGTTTGGGGGGCCACACCATATATTTT | CASLGGHTIYF | . | TRBV19 | . | TRBJ1-3
TGCGCCAGCAGCCAAGGGGGATTCAACACTGAAGCTTTCTTT | CASSQGGFNTEAFF | . | TRBV4-1 | . | TRBJ1-1
TGTGCCAGTAGCCTTCTTACAGGGAGGGAAAACTATGGCTACACCTTC | CASSLLTGRENYGYTF | . | TRBV19 | . | TRBJ1-2
TGTGCCAGTAACCGCCCAGGCCAGGGGGGTCCTCAGCCCCAGCATTTT | CASNRPGQGGPQPQHF | TRBD1 | TRBV19 | . | TRBJ1-5
TGTGCCAGCAGAGCAGGGTCCACTGGGGCCAACGTCCTGACTTTC | CASRAGSTGANVLTF | . | TRBV2 | . | TRBJ2-6
TGTGCCAGCAGCTTAGGACAGGGAGCTGAAGCTTTCTTT | CASSLGQGAEAFF | TRBD1 | TRBV7-9 | . | TRBJ1-1
TGCGCCAGCAGCCAAGCCTCCCGACAGGGGAACTTCTATGGCTACACCTTC | CASSQASRQGNFYGYTF | TRBD1 | TRBV4-1 | . | TRBJ1-2
TGTGCCAGCAGCTTCGGACAGGGGGGACAAGAGACCCAGTACTTC | CASSFGQGGQETQYF | TRBD1 | TRBV7-9 | . | TRBJ2-5
TGTGCCAGTAGCTTGCGGGGGGGCTATGAGCAGTTCTTC | CASSLRGGYEQFF | TRBD2 | TRBV19 | . | TRBJ2-1
TGCGCCAGCAGCGCCAGAGGGAGTCTAGCGGACACTAACACCGGGGAGCTGTTTTTT | CASSARGSLADTNTGELFF | TRBD2 | TRBV5-1 | . | TRBJ2-2
TGTGCCAGCAGCCCCTCCCGGGGTGGTCGGATCGAGCAGTACTTC | CASSPSRGGRIEQYF | . | TRBV7-9 | . | TRBJ2-7
TGTGCCAGCAGTGCGCTCAGGGGGAACACTGAAGCTTTCTTT | CASSALRGNTEAFF | . | TRBV2 | few | TRBJ1-1
TGTGCCAGCAGCGAACAGGGCAGAGATACGCAGTATTTT | CASSEQGRDTQYF | . | TRBV9 | . | TRBJ2-3
TGTGCCAGCAGCCCAGCCCCGGGGGGCTACACCTTC | CASSPAPGGYTF | . | TRBV7-2 | once | TRBJ1-2
TGTGCCAGCAGCTTAGAAGGCAGGGGGGATGAAAAACTGTTTTTT | CASSLEGRGDEKLFF | TRBD1 | TRBV7-9 | . | TRBJ1-4
TGTGCCAGCAGCCCCAGGGGGGGTCAGCCCCAGCATTTT | CASSPRGGQPQHF | TRBD1 | TRBV2 | few | TRBJ1-5
TGTGCCAGCAGATCGACAGGGGTAAATTCACCCCTCCACTTT | CASRSTGVNSPLHF | TRBD1 | TRBV6-5 | . | TRBJ1-6
TGCGCCAGCAGTCTCGGAGCGTTGACAGATATGAACACTGAAGCTTTCTTT | CASSLGALTDMNTEAFF | . | TRBV23-1 | . | TRBJ1-1
TGTGCCAGCAGCCCCACAGGAGTCAACTATGGCTACACCTTC | CASSPTGVNYGYTF | . | TRBV5-6 | . | TRBJ1-2
TGTGCCAGCACGGAGCCGGGCACCGGGGAGCTGTTTTTT | CASTEPGTGELFF | . | TRBV6-6 | . | TRBJ2-2
TGTGCCTGCCAGGAGTGGGGCAATCAGCCCCAGCATTTT | CACQEWGNQPQHF | . | TRBV6-6 | . | TRBJ1-5
TGTGCCAGCAGCGTTAACTATGGCTACACCTTC | CASSVNYGYTF | . | TRBV9 | . | TRBJ1-2
TGTGCCAGCAGCTCCCGGGACAGGGGTGGGCAGTACTTC | CASSSRDRGGQYF | TRBD1 | TRBV11-3 | . | TRBJ2-7
TGTGCCAGCAGCGTATCTAGCGGTCTAGCCAAAAACATTCAGTACTTC | CASSVSSGLAKNIQYF | TRBD2 | TRBV9 | . | TRBJ2-4
TGTGCCAGCAGTTTTCTGGGAGTCGAGCAGTACTTC | CASSFLGVEQYF | . | TRBV27 | . | TRBJ2-7
TGTGCCAGCAGCCCCGGACCGGGCGAGCAGTACTTC | CASSPGPGEQYF | . | TRBV5-6 | . | TRBJ2-7
TGTGCCAGCTTGGACAGCCCTAACTATGGCTACACCTTC | CASLDSPNYGYTF | . | TRBV2 | . | TRBJ1-2
TGTGCCAGCAGCTTAGGAGTTTGGGGCTACACCTTC | CASSLGVWGYTF | . | TRBV5-5 | once | TRBJ1-2
TGCAGTGCTGGCGTCGGGGAGCAGTTCTTC | CSAGVGEQFF | . | TRBV20-1 | few | TRBJ2-1
TGCGCCAGCAGCCGTGGGACAGGGGCTGGGGAGCAGTACTTC | CASSRGTGAGEQYF | TRBD1 | TRBV4-1 | . | TRBJ2-7
TGCGCCAGCAGCTCCGGGGGAAAGAACACCGGGGAGCTGTTTTTT | CASSSGGKNTGELFF | . | TRBV5-1 | . | TRBJ2-2
TGTGCCAGCAGGACAGGGGACAGCGAGCAGTACTTC | CASRTGDSEQYF | TRBD1 | TRBV11-2 | few | TRBJ2-7
TGTGCCAGCAGCTTGGGGAGGGCCCCAGATACGCAGTATTTT | CASSLGRAPDTQYF | TRBD2 | TRBV7-8 | . | TRBJ2-3
TGTGCCAGTAGCGATCTCCGAGGTGGGGAGCAGTACTTC | CASSDLRGGEQYF | . | TRBV19 | . | TRBJ2-7
TGTGCCAGCAGCCCCAAGGGGACAGCTTCACCCCTCCACTTT | CASSPKGTASPLHF | TRBD1 | TRBV7-9 | . | TRBJ1-6
TGCAGCGTTGTACAGGCGAACACCGGGGAGCTGTTTTTT | CSVVQANTGELFF | . | TRBV29-1 | . | TRBJ2-2
TGTGCCAGCAGCTTGTCGGGTTACGAGCAGTACTTC | CASSLSGYEQYF | . | TRBV5-6 | once | TRBJ2-7
TGCGCCAGCAGCTTGGCCTTTCAGGGGGAGACCCAGTACTTC | CASSLAFQGETQYF | . | TRBV5-1 | once | TRBJ2-5
TGTGCCAGCTCACCACCAGTGGCCGGGGAGCTGTTTTTT | CASSPPVAGELFF | . | TRBV18 | many | TRBJ2-2
TGCGCCAGCAGCGGGGGGACAGTGAGCTCCTATAATTCACCCCTCCACTTT | CASSGGTVSSYNSPLHF | TRBD1 | TRBV5-1 | . | TRBJ1-6
TGTGCCAGCAGCTTATATAAGTCTTTCGGAGGGAACCCCTACGAGCAGTACTTC | CASSLYKSFGGNPYEQYF | . | TRBV13 | . | TRBJ2-7